This TCR beta chain was retrieved from a study of T cell responses to AZD1222 COVID-19 vaccine. The table came from immunoSEQ multiplex PCR; TCRdb's copy has only in-frame clones and leaves some out. The sample consists of roughly 180,000 clones, about 93% of them appearing once. The germline V gene encodes CDR1 SGHRS and CDR2 YFSETQ. V shed 3 bases, J shed 4 bases, and the junction held 5 bases outside the gene matches. This CDR3 has 15 residues. Source: peripheral blood, taken 28 days after the second dose of the MenACWY control vaccine. The source of this sequence is an adult who received the MenACWY meningococcal vaccine as a control. The genes are TRBV5-1 and TRBJ2-7; TRBD1 aligns across 12 bases. The CDR3 loop is CASSSGTGGRYEQYF. The CDR3 DNA reads as TGCGCCAGCAGCTCGGGGACAGGGGGCCGGTACGAGCAGTACTTC.